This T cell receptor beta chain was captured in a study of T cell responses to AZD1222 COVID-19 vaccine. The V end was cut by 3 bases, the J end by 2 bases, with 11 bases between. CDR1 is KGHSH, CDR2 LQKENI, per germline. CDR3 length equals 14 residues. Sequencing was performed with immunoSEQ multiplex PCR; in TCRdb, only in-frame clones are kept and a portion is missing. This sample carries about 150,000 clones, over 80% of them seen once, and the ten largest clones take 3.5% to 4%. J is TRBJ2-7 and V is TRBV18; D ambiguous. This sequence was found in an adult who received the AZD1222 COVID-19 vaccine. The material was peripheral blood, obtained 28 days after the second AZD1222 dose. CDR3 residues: CASSPPIDTYEQYF. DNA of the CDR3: TGTGCCAGCTCACCTCCGATTGATACCTACGAGCAGTACTTC.